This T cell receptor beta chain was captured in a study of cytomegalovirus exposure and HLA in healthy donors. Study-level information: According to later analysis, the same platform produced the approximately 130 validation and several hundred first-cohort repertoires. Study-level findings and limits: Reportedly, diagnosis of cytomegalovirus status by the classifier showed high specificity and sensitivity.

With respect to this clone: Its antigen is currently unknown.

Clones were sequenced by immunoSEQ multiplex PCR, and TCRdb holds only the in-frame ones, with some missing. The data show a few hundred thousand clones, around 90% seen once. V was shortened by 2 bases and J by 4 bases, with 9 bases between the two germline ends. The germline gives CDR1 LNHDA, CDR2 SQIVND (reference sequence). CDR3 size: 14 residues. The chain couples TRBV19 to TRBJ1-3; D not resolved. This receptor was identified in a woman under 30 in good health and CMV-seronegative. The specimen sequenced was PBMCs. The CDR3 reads CASSISGYGNTIYF. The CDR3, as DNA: TGTGCCAGTAGTATATCGGGGTACGGAAACACCATATATTTT.